The 9 T cell receptor beta chains listed next were all sequenced from one sample in a study of human T cells and chemical hapten exposure. TCRdb reanalysed the RACE reads using MiXCR and keeps one entry per CDR3 protein. The profile covers about 82,000 distinct CDR3 sequences, with over 10% appearing a single time and roughly 6% taken by the ten largest. Time point indicated: patch test 3, about 24 weeks after DPC sensitization. The treatment is: therapeutic diphenylcyclopropenone sensitization with weekly scalp DPC. The sequencing here drew on whole blood, taken in connection with sensitization to the hapten diphenylcyclopropenone (DPC). The receptor set was obtained from a woman in her fifties or sixties with alopecia areata. Some clones in this sample may be carry-over from other donors' samples.

This clonotype has just a few counts. The genes are TRBV12-3 or TRBV12-4 and TRBJ2-1, with 7 bases matching TRBD2. The CDR3 has 15 amino acids. V lost 5 bases, J lost 10 bases, and 14 bases stayed unmatched. CDR3 residues: CASSPQGGSLWEQFF. The CDR3 nucleotides are TGTGCCAGCAGTCCCCAGGGAGGGAGTTTATGGGAGCAGTTCTTC.

There are many counts of this clonotype. V gene TRBV19 combines with J gene TRBJ2-1; weak D call: TRBD2 (6 bases). The CDR3 totals 16 residues. Germline V gene sequence: CDR1 LNHDA, CDR2 SQIVND (reference sequence). V lost 7 bases and J 4 bases, leaving 20 bases between the germline ends. The CDR3 sequence is CASTIGRRGPYNEQFF. DNA of the CDR3: TGTGCCAGTACCATAGGGCGGAGGGGCCCTTACAATGAGCAGTTCTTC.

There are a few counts of this clonotype. This rearrangement joins TRBV7-8 to TRBJ1-2, with unresolved D. Deletions cut 5 bases from V and 0 bases from J, with 10 bases between. This CDR3 has 14 amino acids. Germline V lookup: CDR1 SGHVS, CDR2 FQNEAQ. The CDR3 DNA follows: TGTGCCAGCAGCCTAGGAGGAGCTAACTATGGCTACACCTTC. Translation gives CASSLGGANYGYTF.

This clonotype was seen more than once but under ten times. The chain recombines TRBV5-1 with TRBJ2-5, with 7 bases fitting TRBD2. Germline assignment: CDR1 SGHRS and CDR2 YFSETQ. The CDR3 is 16 amino acids. After removal of 0 bases from V and 3 bases from J, the junction contained 8 bases not matched to a gene. CDR3 coding DNA: TGCGCCAGCAGCTTGGGAGGGTCGAGCGGGAAAGAGACCCAGTACTTC. This translates into CASSLGGSSGKETQYF.

This clonotype occurred many times. This sequence joins TRBV11-2 and TRBJ2-6; D possibly corresponds to TRBD1 (5 bases). V was shortened by 5 bases and J by 4 bases, with 12 bases between the two germline ends. CDR1 is SGHAT and CDR2 is FQNNGV in the germline V gene. The CDR3 spans 15 residues. The CDR3 bases are TGTGCCAGCAGCCCAGGGTATTCGGGGGCCAACGTCCTGACTTTC. This gives the protein CASSPGYSGANVLTF. The complete variable domain, with remaining parts taken from reference TRBV11-2 and TRBJ2-6, reads EAGVAQSPRYKIIEKRQSVAFWCNPISGHATLYWYQQILGQGPKLLIQFQNNGVVDDSQLPKDRFSAERLKGVDSTLKIQPAKLEDSAVYLCASSPGYSGANVLTFGAGSRLTVL.

The V gene is TRBV28, the J gene TRBJ1-5, with a weak D call TRBD1 (5 bases). Trimming shortened V by 3 bases and J by 14 bases, and 14 bases separated the two germline ends. This CDR3 spans 12 amino acids. CDR1 and CDR2 (germline): MDHEN, SYDVKM. CDR3 coding DNA: TGTGCCAGCAGTTTTTTACGGGACGGGGAGCATTTT. Its translation is CASSFLRDGEHF.

In its sample, this clonotype was seen many times. The rearrangement joins TRBV29-1 to TRBJ2-7; 9 nucleotides line up with TRBD1. Germline assignment: CDR1 SQVTM and CDR2 ANQGSEA. The CDR3 runs 13 residues. V shed 1 base, J shed 6 bases, and the junction held 4 bases outside the gene matches. The CDR3 here is CSVEGDRVSEQYF. As DNA, the CDR3 is TGCAGCGTTGAAGGGGACAGGGTCTCCGAGCAGTACTTC.

The chain uses TRBV14 and TRBJ1-1; tentative D call: TRBD1 (5 bases). Germline-derived CDR1 and CDR2 are SGHDN and FVKESK. Trimming left V 1 base short and J 4 bases short, with 19 bases between. This CDR3 has 17 residues. In DNA form, the CDR3 reads TGTGCCAGCAGCCAAGTACAGGTTTTCACAACGTCCACTGAAGCTTTCTTT. Amino acids: CASSQVQVFTTSTEAFF.

This clonotype occurred a few times. The V gene is TRBV2, the J gene TRBJ2-1; TRBD2 matches at 9 bases. The CDR3 is made up of 16 amino acids. Germline V gene lookup returns CDR1 SNHLY and CDR2 FYNNEI. Germline trimming cut 6 bases from V and 6 bases from J; bases unmatched to any gene: 12. The DNA for the CDR3 is TGTGCCAGCAGACCGTTGGGGGTAGCGGGAGTCAATGAGCAGTTCTTC. Translated, it gives CASRPLGVAGVNEQFF.